This TCR beta chain is from a study of blood T cells in healthy people across ages. Through a sample-barcoded 5' primer and a J-beta primer mix, a second PCR was run for about 7 to 12 cycles. A single record per CDR3 protein comes from TCRdb applying MiXCR to the 5' RACE reads. The sample holds 1.5 million to 2 million distinct CDR3 sequences; about 35% are singletons and the top ten take roughly 12%. This clonotype has more than one count but fewer than ten. This sequence originates from a woman between 25 and 40 years old in good health. The specimen sequenced was blood.

The CDR3 DNA follows: TGTGCCACCAGTGAATCTCAAACGGGGGCCCAGTACTTC. It codes for CATSESQTGAQYF. The chain links TRBV24-1 to TRBJ2-7, with D perhaps TRBD1 or TRBD2 (6 bases each). The germline gives CDR1 KGHDR, CDR2 SFDVKD. Deletions cut 4 bases from V and 10 bases from J, with 16 bases between. This CDR3 comprises 13 residues.